The source of this T cell receptor beta chain is a study of neoadjuvant anti-PD-1 for oral cavity cancer. At the level of the study: Non-progressing patients received a fourth nivolumab dose near day 43, then surgery on days 50-56. Notes on the study in general: Non-responders to neoadjuvant nivolumab had significantly more clonal PBMC T cells than responders.

The CDR3 has 15 residues. The V end lost 5 bases, the J end lost 0 bases, and 14 bases lay between the germline ends. The germline V gene encodes CDR1 SGHTA and CDR2 FQGNSA. Time point noted: after neoadjuvant nivolumab, at surgical resection. Patients were newly diagnosed with stage II-IVA oral cavity squamous cell carcinoma without prior systemic or radiation treatment. Patients had HPV-negative, locally advanced oral cavity squamous cell carcinoma. About this clone: The antigen remains unidentified.

Data came from immunoSEQ multiplex PCR; TCRdb stores just in-frame clones and leaves some out. The sample lists over 65,000 clones, about 90% occurring once. The sample was PBMCs, taken after nivolumab (anti-PD-1) treatment. The clonotype was recovered from a person between 40 and 79 years old with oral cavity squamous cell carcinoma. V and J are TRBV7-2 and TRBJ2-7, with D tentatively TRBD2 (6 bases). CDR3 region: CASSRSGYSSYEQYF. CDR3 nucleotides: TGTGCCAGCAGCCGGAGCGGGTATAGCTCCTACGAGCAGTACTTC.